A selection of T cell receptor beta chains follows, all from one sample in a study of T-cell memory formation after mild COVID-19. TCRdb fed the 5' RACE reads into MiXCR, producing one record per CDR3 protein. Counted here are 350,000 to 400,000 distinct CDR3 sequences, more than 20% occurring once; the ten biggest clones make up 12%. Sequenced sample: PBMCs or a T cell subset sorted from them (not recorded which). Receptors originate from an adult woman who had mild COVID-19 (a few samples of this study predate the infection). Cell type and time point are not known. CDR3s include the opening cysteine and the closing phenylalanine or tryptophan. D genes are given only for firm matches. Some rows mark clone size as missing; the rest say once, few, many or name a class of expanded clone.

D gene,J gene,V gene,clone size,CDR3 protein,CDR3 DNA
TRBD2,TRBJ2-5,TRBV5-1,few,CASSSGLAGGDQETQYF,TGCGCCAGCAGCTCCGGACTAGCGGGGGGAGATCAAGAGACCCAGTACTTC
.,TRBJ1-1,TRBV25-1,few,CASSESGSMNTEAFF,TGTGCCAGCAGTGAATCCGGCAGCATGAACACTGAAGCTTTCTTT
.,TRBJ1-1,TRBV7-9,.,CASREGERGEAFF,TGTGCCAGCAGGGAAGGGGAAAGGGGTGAAGCTTTCTTT
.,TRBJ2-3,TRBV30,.,CAWSVLGISTDTQYF,TGTGCCTGGAGTGTACTGGGCATTAGCACAGATACGCAGTATTTT
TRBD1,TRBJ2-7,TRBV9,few,CASSKGQASEQYF,TGTGCCAGCAGCAAAGGACAGGCCTCTGAGCAGTACTTC
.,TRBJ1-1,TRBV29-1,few,CSVGEQSPFF,TGCAGCGTTGGGGAGCAGTCTCCTTTCTTT
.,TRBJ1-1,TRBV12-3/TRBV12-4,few,CASSSRRHMNTEAFF,TGTGCCAGCAGTTCCCGGCGACACATGAACACTGAAGCTTTCTTT
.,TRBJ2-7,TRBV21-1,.,CASSNPDRGASYEQYF,TGTGCCAGCAGCAACCCGGACAGGGGCGCCTCCTACGAGCAGTACTTC
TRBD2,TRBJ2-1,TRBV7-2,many,CASSPPTSRNEQFF,TGTGCCAGCAGCCCGCCGACTAGCCGTAATGAGCAGTTCTTC
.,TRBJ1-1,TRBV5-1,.,CASHSPDTEAFF,TGCGCCAGCCACAGTCCGGACACTGAAGCTTTCTTT
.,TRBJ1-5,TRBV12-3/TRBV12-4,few,CASSFRVSEAQHF,TGTGCCAGCAGTTTCCGGGTCTCCGAGGCCCAGCATTTT
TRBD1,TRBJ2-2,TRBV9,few,CASSSHRDRNTGELFF,TGTGCCAGCAGCTCACACCGGGACAGGAACACCGGGGAGCTGTTTTTT
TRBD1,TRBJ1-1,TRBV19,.,CASSIGGTGGMAFF,TGTGCCAGTAGTATAGGAGGGACAGGGGGAATGGCTTTCTTT
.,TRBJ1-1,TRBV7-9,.,CASSLALAGNTEAFF,TGTGCCAGCAGCTTAGCGTTGGCCGGGAATACTGAAGCTTTCTTT
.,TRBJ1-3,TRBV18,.,CASSPLQRTEPSGNTIYF,TGTGCCAGCTCACCCTTGCAAAGGACGGAACCCTCTGGAAACACCATATATTTT
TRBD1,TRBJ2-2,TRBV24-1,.,CATSDSRTGFNGELFF,TGTGCCACCAGTGATTCACGGACAGGGTTCAACGGGGAGCTGTTTTTT
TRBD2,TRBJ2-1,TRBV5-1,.,CASSLYSGNEQFF,TGCGCCAGCAGCCTCTACAGCGGGAACGAGCAGTTCTTC
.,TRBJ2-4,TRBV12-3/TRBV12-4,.,CASSLGGVRHIQYF,TGTGCCAGCAGTTTAGGGGGGGTTCGTCACATTCAGTACTTC
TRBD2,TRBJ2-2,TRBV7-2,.,CASSLGGTSGRTRELFF,TGTGCCAGCAGCTTAGGGGGTACTAGCGGGAGGACACGGGAGCTGTTTTTT
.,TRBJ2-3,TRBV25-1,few,CASSARNTDTQYF,TGTGCCAGCAGTGCCAGAAACACAGATACGCAGTATTTT
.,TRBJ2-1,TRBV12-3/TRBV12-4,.,CASTLTGNEQFF,TGTGCCAGCACCCTTACAGGGAATGAGCAGTTCTTC
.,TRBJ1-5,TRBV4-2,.,CASSQDPQEPQHF,TGTGCCAGCAGCCAAGACCCCCAGGAGCCCCAGCATTTT
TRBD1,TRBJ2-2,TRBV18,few,CASSVRGPNTGELFF,TGTGCCAGCTCGGTGAGGGGGCCCAACACCGGGGAGCTGTTTTTT
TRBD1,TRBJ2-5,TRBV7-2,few,CASSAQGIQETQYF,TGTGCCAGCAGCGCACAGGGGATCCAAGAGACCCAGTACTTC
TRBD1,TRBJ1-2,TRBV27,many,CASSSTGNYGYTF,TGTGCCAGCAGCTCGACAGGGAACTATGGCTACACCTTC
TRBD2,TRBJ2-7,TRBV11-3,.,CASKAEKTSRLIQYF,TGTGCCAGCAAGGCAGAAAAGACTAGCCGACTGATACAGTACTTC
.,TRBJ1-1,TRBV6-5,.,CASSYSTGRNTEAFF,TGTGCCAGCAGTTACTCGACCGGGCGTAACACTGAAGCTTTCTTT
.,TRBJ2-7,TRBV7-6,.,CASSPSSGSQSYKQYF,TGTGCCAGCAGCCCCTCCTCCGGCTCTCAATCCTACAAGCAGTACTTC
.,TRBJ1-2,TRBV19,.,CASSIGGANYTF,TGTGCCAGTAGTATAGGAGGCGCAAACTACACCTTC
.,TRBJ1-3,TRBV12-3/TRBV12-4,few,CASSVTRVSGGNTIYF,TGTGCCAGCAGTGTCACCAGGGTGAGCGGTGGAAACACCATATATTTT
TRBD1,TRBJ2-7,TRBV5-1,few,CASSRGQDRGYEQYF,TGCGCCAGCAGCCGCGGCCAGGACAGGGGGTACGAGCAGTACTTC
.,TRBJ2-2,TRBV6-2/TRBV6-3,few,CASSYVADTGELFF,TGTGCCAGCAGTTACGTTGCCGACACCGGGGAGCTGTTTTTT
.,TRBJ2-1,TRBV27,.,CASSLRASSYNEQFF,TGTGCCAGCAGTTTACGGGCAAGCTCCTACAATGAGCAGTTCTTC
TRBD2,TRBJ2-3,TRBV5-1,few,CASSLGLAGGKISTDTQYF,TGCGCCAGCAGCTTGGGACTAGCGGGGGGCAAGATAAGCACAGATACGCAGTATTTT
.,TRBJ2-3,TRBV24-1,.,CATSDLDQGDTQYF,TGTGCCACCAGTGACTTGGACCAAGGGGATACGCAGTATTTT
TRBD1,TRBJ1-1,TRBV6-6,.,CASSQTPGQKAFF,TGTGCCAGCAGTCAAACCCCGGGACAGAAGGCTTTCTTT
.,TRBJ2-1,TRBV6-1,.,CASRRDGNNEQFF,TGTGCCAGCAGACGGGACGGAAACAATGAGCAGTTCTTC
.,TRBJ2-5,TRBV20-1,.,CSAYRGAKTQYF,TGCAGTGCTTACCGGGGTGCAAAGACCCAGTACTTC
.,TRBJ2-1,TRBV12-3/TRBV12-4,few,CASSGGADYNEQFF,TGTGCCAGCAGCGGAGGGGCGGACTACAATGAGCAGTTCTTC
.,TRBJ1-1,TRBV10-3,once,CAIAGTVNTEAFF,TGTGCCATCGCGGGGACGGTTAACACTGAAGCTTTCTTT
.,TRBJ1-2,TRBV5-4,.,CASSTGTVGWYGYTF,TGTGCCAGCAGCACCGGGACGGTGGGGTGGTATGGCTACACCTTC
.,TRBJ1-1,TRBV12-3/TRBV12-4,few,CASSRGEYTEAFF,TGTGCCAGCAGCCGAGGGGAGTACACTGAAGCTTTCTTT
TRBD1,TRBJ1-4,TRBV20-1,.,CSASGQGNEKLFF,TGCAGTGCTTCGGGACAGGGGAATGAAAAACTGTTTTTT
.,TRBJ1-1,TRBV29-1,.,CSGHPESGQLNTEAFF,TGCAGCGGACACCCAGAATCAGGACAGTTGAACACTGAAGCTTTCTTT
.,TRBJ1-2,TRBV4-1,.,CASSRDPGNYGYTF,TGCGCCAGCAGCCGAGATCCGGGCAACTATGGCTACACCTTC
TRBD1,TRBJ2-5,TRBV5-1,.,CASSSGQLETQYF,TGCGCCAGCAGCTCGGGACAGCTAGAGACCCAGTACTTC
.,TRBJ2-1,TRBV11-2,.,CASSLNHRPPNNEQFF,TGTGCCAGCAGCTTAAATCACAGGCCTCCTAACAATGAGCAGTTCTTC
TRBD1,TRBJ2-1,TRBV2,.,CASTGQGNNEQFF,TGTGCCAGCACTGGACAGGGTAACAATGAGCAGTTCTTC
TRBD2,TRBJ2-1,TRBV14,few,CASSGLSGGYSYNEQFF,TGTGCCAGCAGCGGACTAAGCGGGGGGTATTCCTACAATGAGCAGTTCTTC
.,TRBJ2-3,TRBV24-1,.,CATAERQITDTQYF,TGTGCCACCGCGGAACGACAGATCACAGATACGCAGTATTTT
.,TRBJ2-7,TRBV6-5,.,CASSRNRIREQYF,TGTGCCAGCAGTCGGAACAGGATCCGCGAGCAGTACTTC
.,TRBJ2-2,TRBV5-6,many,CASSWAGTGELFF,TGTGCCAGCAGCTGGGCCGGCACCGGGGAGCTGTTTTTT
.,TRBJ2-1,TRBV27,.,CASRGLQGDSEQFF,TGTGCCAGCAGGGGGTTACAGGGAGACAGTGAGCAGTTCTTC
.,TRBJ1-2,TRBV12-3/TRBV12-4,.,CASSISRMGYGYTF,TGTGCCAGCAGCATATCAAGGATGGGCTATGGCTACACCTTC
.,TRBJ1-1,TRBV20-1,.,CSASSSGRNTEAFF,TGCAGTGCTAGCTCCTCGGGCCGGAACACTGAAGCTTTCTTT
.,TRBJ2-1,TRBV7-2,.,CASSLQGGGFYNEQFF,TGTGCCAGCAGCTTACAGGGAGGAGGGTTCTACAATGAGCAGTTCTTC
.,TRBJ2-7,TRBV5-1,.,CASSLGNRAYEQYF,TGCGCCAGCAGCTTGGGGAACAGAGCCTACGAGCAGTACTTC
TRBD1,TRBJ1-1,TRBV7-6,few,CASSLPPQTGYTEAFF,TGTGCCAGCAGCTTACCTCCTCAGACAGGGTACACTGAAGCTTTCTTT
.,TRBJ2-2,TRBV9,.,CASSLNLALNTGELFF,TGTGCCAGCAGCCTAAACCTAGCGCTGAACACCGGGGAGCTGTTTTTT